This is a list of T cell receptor beta chains from one sample in a study of blood T cell repertoires in COVID-19. Data came from immunoSEQ multiplex PCR; TCRdb stores just in-frame clones and leaves some out. The sample has around 250,000 clones, less than 85% seen once. Sequencing was done on a sample of peripheral blood. These receptors all stem from a man aged 55 to 70 who had recovered from COVID-19. The CDR3 runs from the conserved cysteine through the conserved F or W. Fields, in order: V gene, D gene, J gene, clone size, CDR3 DNA, CDR3 protein. D genes are given only for firm matches. Part of the rows lack a size; the others show once, few, many or a class for expanded clones.

V gene: TRBV5-4
D gene: TRBD1
J gene: TRBJ2-5
clone size: .
CDR3 DNA: TGTGCCAGCAGCTTGGGACAGGGGAAAGAGACCCAGTACTTC
CDR3 protein: CASSLGQGKETQYF

V gene: TRBV4-1
D gene: TRBD2
J gene: TRBJ2-7
clone size: few
CDR3 DNA: TGCGCCAGCAGCCCCTATTGGGGACTAGCGAACGAGCAGTACTTC
CDR3 protein: CASSPYWGLANEQYF

V gene: TRBV7-9
D gene: .
J gene: TRBJ2-7
clone size: .
CDR3 DNA: TGTGCCAGCAGCCCCGAGACAGTTTACGAGCAGTACTTC
CDR3 protein: CASSPETVYEQYF

V gene: TRBV7-2
D gene: TRBD1
J gene: TRBJ1-2
clone size: .
CDR3 DNA: TGTGCCAGCAGCGGACAGGGTGGTTGGGCTAACTATGGCTACACCTTC
CDR3 protein: CASSGQGGWANYGYTF

V gene: TRBV14
D gene: TRBD1
J gene: TRBJ1-4
clone size: once
CDR3 DNA: TGTGCCAGCAGCCCGACCGGGACAGGGGTTGAAAAACTGTTTTTT
CDR3 protein: CASSPTGTGVEKLFF

V gene: TRBV5-1
D gene: TRBD1
J gene: TRBJ2-3
clone size: .
CDR3 DNA: TGCGCCAGCAGCGGCGGGACAGGGGTGGATACGCAGTATTTT
CDR3 protein: CASSGGTGVDTQYF

V gene: TRBV13
D gene: .
J gene: TRBJ1-1
clone size: .
CDR3 DNA: TGTGCCAGCAGCTTAGGGCAGGTGAACACTGAAGCTTTCTTT
CDR3 protein: CASSLGQVNTEAFF

V gene: TRBV27
D gene: .
J gene: TRBJ1-5
clone size: .
CDR3 DNA: TGTGCCAGCCGCGCCACCCTGTCCTTCAATCAGCCCCAGCATTTT
CDR3 protein: CASRATLSFNQPQHF

V gene: TRBV10-1
D gene: .
J gene: TRBJ2-1
clone size: .
CDR3 DNA: TGCGCCAGCAGTGAAAAGGGGACACCTACTCAAGAGCAGTTCTTC
CDR3 protein: CASSEKGTPTQEQFF

V gene: TRBV6-4
D gene: TRBD2
J gene: TRBJ2-2
clone size: .
CDR3 DNA: TGTGCCAGCAGTCGGCTAGCGGGAGCCGTCGGGGAGCTGTTTTTT
CDR3 protein: CASSRLAGAVGELFF

V gene: TRBV30
D gene: .
J gene: TRBJ2-2
clone size: .
CDR3 DNA: TGTGCCTGGAGTCTCTTTGGGGACACCAAAAACACCGGGGAGCTGTTTTTT
CDR3 protein: CAWSLFGDTKNTGELFF

V gene: TRBV2
D gene: TRBD1
J gene: TRBJ1-2
clone size: .
CDR3 DNA: TGTGCCAGCAGTTCAATACGACAGGGAATGGGAGGCTACACCTTC
CDR3 protein: CASSSIRQGMGGYTF

V gene: TRBV5-1
D gene: .
J gene: TRBJ1-6
clone size: .
CDR3 DNA: TGCGCCAGCAGCTTGGTGGGAGCAGATAATTCACCCCTCCACTTT
CDR3 protein: CASSLVGADNSPLHF

V gene: TRBV2
D gene: TRBD1
J gene: TRBJ1-5
clone size: .
CDR3 DNA: TGTGCCAGCAGTGAAGGACAGGGATATCAGCCCCAGCATTTT
CDR3 protein: CASSEGQGYQPQHF

V gene: TRBV6-5
D gene: .
J gene: TRBJ1-2
clone size: once
CDR3 DNA: TGTGCCAGCAGGACTGGGGGGGATGGCTACACCTTC
CDR3 protein: CASRTGGDGYTF

V gene: TRBV19
D gene: TRBD2
J gene: TRBJ2-1
clone size: .
CDR3 DNA: TGTGCCAGTGGGGGACTAGCGGGAGGAGATGAGCAGTTCTTC
CDR3 protein: CASGGLAGGDEQFF

V gene: TRBV6-5
D gene: TRBD2
J gene: TRBJ2-1
clone size: .
CDR3 DNA: TGTGCCAGCAGCTTCCTAGCGGGCCCCCGCAATGAGCAGTTCTTC
CDR3 protein: CASSFLAGPRNEQFF

V gene: TRBV6-1
D gene: .
J gene: TRBJ2-7
clone size: .
CDR3 DNA: TGTGCCAGCAGTGAATCCCCCCAGAAATCCTACGAGCAGTACTTC
CDR3 protein: CASSESPQKSYEQYF

V gene: TRBV20-1
D gene: TRBD1
J gene: TRBJ1-5
clone size: .
CDR3 DNA: TGCAGTGACAGGGGGTATCAGCCCCAGCATTTT
CDR3 protein: CSDRGYQPQHF

V gene: TRBV18
D gene: TRBD1
J gene: TRBJ1-1
clone size: .
CDR3 DNA: TGTGCCAGCTCACCACCCGGTAGGGGGCTGAGTGGCACTGAAGCTTTCTTT
CDR3 protein: CASSPPGRGLSGTEAFF

V gene: TRBV10-2
D gene: .
J gene: TRBJ2-3
clone size: .
CDR3 DNA: TGCGCCAGCAGGCCGAAGGGGAAGGTGACAGATACGCAGTATTTT
CDR3 protein: CASRPKGKVTDTQYF

V gene: TRBV6-5
D gene: .
J gene: TRBJ2-7
clone size: .
CDR3 DNA: TGTGCCAGCAGGCCGGGAGTGCCCTACTACGAGCAGTACTTC
CDR3 protein: CASRPGVPYYEQYF

V gene: TRBV25-1
D gene: TRBD1
J gene: TRBJ2-7
clone size: .
CDR3 DNA: TGTGCCAGCAGAGTGACAGGGTCCGACGAGCAGTACTTC
CDR3 protein: CASRVTGSDEQYF

V gene: TRBV4-1
D gene: .
J gene: TRBJ1-6
clone size: .
CDR3 DNA: TGCGCCAGCAGCCACCCAACTCAGGGCACTAATTCACCCCTCCACTTT
CDR3 protein: CASSHPTQGTNSPLHF

V gene: TRBV30
D gene: .
J gene: TRBJ1-2
clone size: .
CDR3 DNA: TGTGCCTGGAGTTCCCTTAGTAGGAGGGGAAGGAATGGCTACACCTTC
CDR3 protein: CAWSSLSRRGRNGYTF

V gene: TRBV2
D gene: .
J gene: TRBJ1-6
clone size: .
CDR3 DNA: TGTGCCAGCAGTCGGCAGGATAATTCACCCCTCCACTTT
CDR3 protein: CASSRQDNSPLHF

V gene: TRBV7-9
D gene: .
J gene: TRBJ2-5
clone size: .
CDR3 DNA: TGTGCCAGCAGCCGCCAACCAGGGGAAGGCCAAGAGACCCAGTACTTC
CDR3 protein: CASSRQPGEGQETQYF

V gene: TRBV6-1
D gene: TRBD2
J gene: TRBJ2-2
clone size: .
CDR3 DNA: TGTGCCAGCAGTGCTGTTGCGGGAGCTGCCACCGGGGAGCTGTTTTTT
CDR3 protein: CASSAVAGAATGELFF

V gene: TRBV20-1
D gene: .
J gene: TRBJ1-2
clone size: .
CDR3 DNA: TGCAGTGCTAGTACTCCCGGGGACTATGGCTACACCTTC
CDR3 protein: CSASTPGDYGYTF

V gene: TRBV19
D gene: TRBD1
J gene: TRBJ1-2
clone size: .
CDR3 DNA: TGTGCCACGGGACAGGGGGATGGCTACACCTTC
CDR3 protein: CATGQGDGYTF